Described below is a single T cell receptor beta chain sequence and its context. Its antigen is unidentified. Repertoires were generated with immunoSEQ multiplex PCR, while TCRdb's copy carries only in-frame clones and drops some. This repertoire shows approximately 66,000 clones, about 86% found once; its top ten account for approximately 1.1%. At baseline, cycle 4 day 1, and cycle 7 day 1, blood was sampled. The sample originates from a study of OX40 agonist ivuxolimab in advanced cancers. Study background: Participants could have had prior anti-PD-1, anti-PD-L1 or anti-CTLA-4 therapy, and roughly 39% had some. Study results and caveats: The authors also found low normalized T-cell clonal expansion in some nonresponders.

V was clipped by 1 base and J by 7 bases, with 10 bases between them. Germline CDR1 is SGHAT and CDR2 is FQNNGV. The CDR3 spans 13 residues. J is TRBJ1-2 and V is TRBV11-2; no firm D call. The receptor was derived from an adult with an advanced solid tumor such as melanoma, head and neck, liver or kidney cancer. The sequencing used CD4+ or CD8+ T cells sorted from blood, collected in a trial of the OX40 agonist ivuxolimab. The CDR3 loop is CASSLVGYGGYTF. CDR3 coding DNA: TGTGCCAGCAGCTTAGTAGGGTATGGTGGCTACACCTTC.